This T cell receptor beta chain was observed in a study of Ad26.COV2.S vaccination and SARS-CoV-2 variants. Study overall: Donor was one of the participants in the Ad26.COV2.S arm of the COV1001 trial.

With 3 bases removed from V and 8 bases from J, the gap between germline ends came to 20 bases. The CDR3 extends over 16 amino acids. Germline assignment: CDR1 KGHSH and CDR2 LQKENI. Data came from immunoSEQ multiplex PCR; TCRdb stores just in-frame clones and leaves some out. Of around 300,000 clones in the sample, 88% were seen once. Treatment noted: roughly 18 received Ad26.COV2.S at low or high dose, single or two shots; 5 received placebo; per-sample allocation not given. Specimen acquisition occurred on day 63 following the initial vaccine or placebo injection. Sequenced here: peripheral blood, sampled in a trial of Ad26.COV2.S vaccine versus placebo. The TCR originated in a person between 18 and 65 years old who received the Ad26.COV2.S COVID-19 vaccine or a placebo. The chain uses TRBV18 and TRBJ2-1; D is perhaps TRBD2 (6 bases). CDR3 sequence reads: CASSPSFDAGMYEQFF. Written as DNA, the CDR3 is TGTGCCAGCTCACCCTCATTTGACGCGGGGATGTATGAGCAGTTCTTC.